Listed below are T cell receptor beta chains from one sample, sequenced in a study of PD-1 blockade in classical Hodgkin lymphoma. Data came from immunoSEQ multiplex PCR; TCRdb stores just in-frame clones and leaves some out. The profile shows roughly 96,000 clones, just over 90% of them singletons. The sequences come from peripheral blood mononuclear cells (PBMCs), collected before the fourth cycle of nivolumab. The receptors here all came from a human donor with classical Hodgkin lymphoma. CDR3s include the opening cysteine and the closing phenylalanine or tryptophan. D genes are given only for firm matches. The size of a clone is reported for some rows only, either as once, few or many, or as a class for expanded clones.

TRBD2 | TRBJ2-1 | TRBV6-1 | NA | TGTGCCAGCAGTGGCCGACCAAGCGGGGACAATGAGCAGTTCTTC | CASSGRPSGDNEQFF
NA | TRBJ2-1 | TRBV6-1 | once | TGTGCCAGCAGGACCACGGGACGGGTCTACAATGAGCAGTTCTTC | CASRTTGRVYNEQFF
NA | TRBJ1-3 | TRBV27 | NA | TGTGCCAGCAGTTTATCGCGCAGCTCTGGAAACACCATATATTTT | CASSLSRSSGNTIYF
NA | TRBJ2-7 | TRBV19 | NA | TGTGCCAGTAGTCCGGCGCGGGGATTTCCCTACGAGCAGTACTTC | CASSPARGFPYEQYF
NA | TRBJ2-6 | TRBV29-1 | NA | TGCAGCGTTGAGTTGCCGCTCTCTGGGGCCAACGTCCTGACTTTC | CSVELPLSGANVLTF
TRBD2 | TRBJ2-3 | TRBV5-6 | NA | TGTGCCAGCAGCTACCGGACTAGCGGGAGCACAGATACGCAGTATTTT | CASSYRTSGSTDTQYF
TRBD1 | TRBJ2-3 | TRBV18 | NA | TGTGCCAGCTCACCTATCTATCGTCGGGACAGGGGCCCAGATACGCAGTATTTT | CASSPIYRRDRGPDTQYF
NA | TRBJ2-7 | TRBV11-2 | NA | TGTGCCAGCAGCTTCGGTAGGTACGAGCAGTACTTC | CASSFGRYEQYF
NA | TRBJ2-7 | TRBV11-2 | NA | TGTGCCAGCAGCCGATTTGGGGCCGAGCAGTACTTC | CASSRFGAEQYF
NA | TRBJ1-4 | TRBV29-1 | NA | TGCAGCGTTCTTGAACAGACTAATGAAAAACTGTTTTTT | CSVLEQTNEKLFF
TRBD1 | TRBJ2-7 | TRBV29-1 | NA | TGCAGCGTTTCTACAGGGGGCGCGCTTGGCGAGCAGTACTTC | CSVSTGGALGEQYF
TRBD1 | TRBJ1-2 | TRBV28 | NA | TGTGCCAGCAGCTCTACCCCTAGCCAGGGGGGGGCTTATGGCTACACCTTC | CASSSTPSQGGAYGYTF
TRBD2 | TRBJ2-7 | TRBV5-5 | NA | TGTGCCAGCAGCTTGGGGCCTAGGACTAGTGGGGCGAACGAGCAGTACTTC | CASSLGPRTSGANEQYF
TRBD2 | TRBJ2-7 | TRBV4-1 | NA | TGCGCCAGCAGCCCCCTTGGCAGGATGGCGGGAGGTGACGCCTACGAGCAGTACTTC | CASSPLGRMAGGDAYEQYF
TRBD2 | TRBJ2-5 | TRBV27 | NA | TGTGCCAGCCGACCTAGCGGGAGAACAGAGACCCAGTACTTC | CASRPSGRTETQYF
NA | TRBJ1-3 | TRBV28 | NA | TGTGCCAGCAGGGAGTCTGGAAACACCATATATTTT | CASRESGNTIYF
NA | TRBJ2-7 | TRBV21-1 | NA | TGTGCCAGCAGCAAAGGACGGCGCTCCTACGAGCAGTACTTC | CASSKGRRSYEQYF
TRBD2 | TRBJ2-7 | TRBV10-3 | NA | TGTGCCATCAGTGGGACTAGCGGATCCTACGAGCAGTACTTC | CAISGTSGSYEQYF
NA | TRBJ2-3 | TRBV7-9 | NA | TGTGCCAGCAGCCGGACCCTAACTACCTACACAGATACGCAGTATTTT | CASSRTLTTYTDTQYF
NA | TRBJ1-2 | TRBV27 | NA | TGTGCCAGCAGTTGGGCAGCTAACTATGGCTACACCTTC | CASSWAANYGYTF
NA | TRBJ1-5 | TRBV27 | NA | TGTGCCAGCAGTTTCCGGCGGGACCATCAGCCCCAGCATTTT | CASSFRRDHQPQHF
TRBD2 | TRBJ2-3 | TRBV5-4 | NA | TGTGCCAGCAGCTCGGGTCCGGGACTACTCTCAGATACGCAGTATTTT | CASSSGPGLLSDTQYF
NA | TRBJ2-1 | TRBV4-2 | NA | TGTGCCAGCAGCCAAGGAGGGGCGGGGACCTATGAGCAGTTCTTC | CASSQGGAGTYEQFF
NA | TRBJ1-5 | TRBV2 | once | TGTGCCAGCAGGACAACTGGAAATCAGCCCCAGCATTTT | CASRTTGNQPQHF
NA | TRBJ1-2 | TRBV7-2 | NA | NA | CASSLVELRWGGGTF
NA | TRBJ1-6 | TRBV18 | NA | TGTGCCAGCTCACCGTCGGGAGGGTTGAACGGCCCTCGCACCTTACTCCACTTT | CASSPSGGLNGPRTLLHF
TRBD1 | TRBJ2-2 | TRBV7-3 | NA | TGTGCCAGCAGCAAGACAGGGGCGATCACCGGGGAGCTGTTTTTT | CASSKTGAITGELFF
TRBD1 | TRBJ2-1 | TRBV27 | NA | TGTGCCAGCAGGGACAGGGGGCTTAATGAGCAGTTCTTC | CASRDRGLNEQFF
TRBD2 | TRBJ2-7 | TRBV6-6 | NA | TGTGCCAGCAGTTACAACTCCGTCGGGGGGGACTACGAGCAGTACTTC | CASSYNSVGGDYEQYF
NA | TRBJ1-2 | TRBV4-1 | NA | TGCGCCAGCAGCCCACAAGCCGGGAAGGGATTCTATGGCTACACCTTC | CASSPQAGKGFYGYTF
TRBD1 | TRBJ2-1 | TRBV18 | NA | TGTGCCAGCTCACCACCGACGGGACAGCAGCAGTTCTTC | CASSPPTGQQQFF
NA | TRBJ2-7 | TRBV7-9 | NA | TGTGCCAGCAGCTTATCGGACTGGTCGTACTTC | CASSLSDWSYF
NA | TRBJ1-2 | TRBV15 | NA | TGTGCCACCAGCAGAGAACAACAGGGATATGGCTACACCTTC | CATSREQQGYGYTF
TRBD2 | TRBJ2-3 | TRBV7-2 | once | TGTGCCAGCAGCTTAGAGGCTAGCGGGTTCACAGATACGCAGTATTTT | CASSLEASGFTDTQYF
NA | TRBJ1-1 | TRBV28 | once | TGTGCCAGCTCTGTTTTAGTACTGACTGAAGCTTTCTTT | CASSVLVLTEAFF